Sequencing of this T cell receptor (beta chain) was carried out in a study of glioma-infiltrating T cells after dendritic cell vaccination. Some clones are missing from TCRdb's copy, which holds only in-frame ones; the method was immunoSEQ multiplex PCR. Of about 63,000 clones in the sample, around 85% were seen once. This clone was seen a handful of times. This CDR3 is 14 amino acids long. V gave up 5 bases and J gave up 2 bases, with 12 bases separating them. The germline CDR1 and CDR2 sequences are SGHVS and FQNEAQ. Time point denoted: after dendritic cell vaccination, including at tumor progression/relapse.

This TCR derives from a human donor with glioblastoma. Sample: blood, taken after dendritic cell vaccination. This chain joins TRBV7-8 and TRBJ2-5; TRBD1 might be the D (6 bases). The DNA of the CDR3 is TGTGCCAGCAGCCAAGGGACAACACAAGAGACCCAGTACTTC. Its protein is CASSQGTTQETQYF. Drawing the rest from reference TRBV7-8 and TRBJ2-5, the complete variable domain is GAGVSQSPRYKVAKRGQDVALRCDPISGHVSLFWYQQALGQGPEFLTYFQNEAQLDKSGLPSDRFFAERPEGSVSTLKIQRTQQEDSAVYLCASSQGTTQETQYFGPGTRLLVL.